This is a list of T cell receptor beta chains from one sample in a study of blood T cell repertoires in COVID-19. Repertoires were generated with immunoSEQ multiplex PCR, while TCRdb's copy carries only in-frame clones and drops some. The sample contains approximately 150,000 clones, almost 80% of which appear only once. The sequenced sample was peripheral blood. The receptors here all came from a man aged 45-65 years with active or convalescent COVID-19. CDR3s include the opening cysteine and the closing phenylalanine or tryptophan. D genes are given only for firm matches. Only some rows state a clone size, as once, few, many or a class for expanded clones.

size,J,V,D,DNA,CDR3
once,TRBJ2-5,TRBV13,TRBD1,TGTGCCAGCAGCGTGGGACAGGGGTTCCAAGAGACCCAGTACTTC,CASSVGQGFQETQYF
NA,TRBJ2-3,TRBV28,NA,TGTGCCAGCAGCGCATTTCTGGGGCAGGGAGATACGCAGTATTTT,CASSAFLGQGDTQYF
NA,TRBJ1-4,TRBV10-2,NA,TGCGCCAGCAGTGAGCCGCGACACCTTATTAATGAAAAACTGTTTTTT,CASSEPRHLINEKLFF
NA,TRBJ1-2,TRBV6-5,NA,TGTGCCAGCAGTCCCGACAGCCACCTCTACTATGGCTACACCTTC,CASSPDSHLYYGYTF
NA,TRBJ1-5,TRBV7-3,NA,TGTGCCAGCAGTTTGACAGGAGGCAATCAGCCCCAGCATTTT,CASSLTGGNQPQHF
NA,TRBJ2-1,TRBV3-1/TRBV3-2,NA,TGTGCCAGCAGCCAAGGGCCGATCTCCTACAATGAGCAGTTCTTC,CASSQGPISYNEQFF
NA,TRBJ1-2,TRBV28,NA,TGTGCCAGCAGTTTCCGGACAGCACACTATGGCTACACCTTC,CASSFRTAHYGYTF
NA,TRBJ2-7,TRBV20-1,NA,TGCAGAACCTCTGCCGGCTACGAGCAGTACTTC,CRTSAGYEQYF
NA,TRBJ2-1,TRBV27,TRBD2,TGTGCCAGCAGTTTATCGACTAGCGGGGATGAGCAGTTCTTC,CASSLSTSGDEQFF
NA,TRBJ2-2,TRBV9,NA,TGTGCCAGCAGCCTTCAGAGGACCGGGGAGCTGTTTTTT,CASSLQRTGELFF
NA,TRBJ2-5,TRBV15,TRBD2,TGTGCCACCAGCAGAGTACTAGCGGGAGGGGGGGAGACCCAGTACTTC,CATSRVLAGGGETQYF
NA,TRBJ1-2,TRBV7-9,NA,TGTGCCAGCAGAGACGTCGGACAGCACAACTATGGCTACACCTTC,CASRDVGQHNYGYTF
NA,TRBJ2-7,TRBV5-6,NA,TGTGCCAGCAGCTCCCCAGGGATTCTTTCCTACGAGCAGTACTTC,CASSSPGILSYEQYF
NA,TRBJ1-6,TRBV9,NA,TGTGCCAGCAGTGAAGAAAGAAGCAATTCACCCCTCCACTTT,CASSEERSNSPLHF
once,TRBJ1-5,TRBV2,NA,TGTGCCAGCGACAGTGACAGCAATCAGCCCCAGCATTTT,CASDSDSNQPQHF
NA,TRBJ2-7,TRBV3-1/TRBV3-2,NA,TGTGCCAGCAGCCCCGAGGGAGGGGGTGGGACCTACGAGCAGTACTTC,CASSPEGGGGTYEQYF
NA,TRBJ2-6,TRBV19,NA,TGTGCCAGTAGCGGACAAACTGGGGCCAACGTCCTGACTTTC,CASSGQTGANVLTF
NA,TRBJ2-2,TRBV11-3,NA,TGTGCCAGCAGCTTAACAGGGATTCCCGGGGAGCTGTTTTTT,CASSLTGIPGELFF
NA,TRBJ1-2,TRBV19,TRBD1,TGTGCCAGTAGTATGCAGCAGGGGGCAGATGGCTACACCTTC,CASSMQQGADGYTF
NA,TRBJ2-1,TRBV28,NA,TGTGCCAGCAGTTTACGGGGTAGCCCTAGCTCCAATGAGCAGTTCTTC,CASSLRGSPSSNEQFF
NA,TRBJ1-5,TRBV6-1,TRBD1,TGTGCCAGCACCCCTGCCGGGACAGGGACTCAGCCCCAGCATTTT,CASTPAGTGTQPQHF
NA,TRBJ2-1,TRBV7-2,NA,TGTGCCAGCATACTGGGCAGGGGGGCCTACAATGAGCAGTTCTTC,CASILGRGAYNEQFF
NA,TRBJ2-3,TRBV5-1,TRBD2,TGCGCCAGCAGCTTGGAGATAGCGGGTGGTCGTGGTGCCACAGATACGCAGTATTTT,CASSLEIAGGRGATDTQYF